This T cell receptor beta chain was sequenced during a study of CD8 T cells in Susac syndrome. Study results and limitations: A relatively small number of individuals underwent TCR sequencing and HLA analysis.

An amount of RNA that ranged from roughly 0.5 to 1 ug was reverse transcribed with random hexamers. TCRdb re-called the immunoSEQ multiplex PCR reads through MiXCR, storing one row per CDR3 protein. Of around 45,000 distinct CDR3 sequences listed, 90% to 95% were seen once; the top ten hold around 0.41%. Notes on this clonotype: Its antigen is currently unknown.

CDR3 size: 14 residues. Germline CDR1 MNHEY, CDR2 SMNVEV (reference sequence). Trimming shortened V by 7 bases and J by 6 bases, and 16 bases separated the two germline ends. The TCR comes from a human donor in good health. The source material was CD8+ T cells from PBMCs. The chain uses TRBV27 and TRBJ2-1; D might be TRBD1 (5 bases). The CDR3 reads CASKELGLGNEQFF. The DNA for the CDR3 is TGTGCCAGCAAGGAGTTGGGGCTGGGCAATGAGCAGTTCTTC.